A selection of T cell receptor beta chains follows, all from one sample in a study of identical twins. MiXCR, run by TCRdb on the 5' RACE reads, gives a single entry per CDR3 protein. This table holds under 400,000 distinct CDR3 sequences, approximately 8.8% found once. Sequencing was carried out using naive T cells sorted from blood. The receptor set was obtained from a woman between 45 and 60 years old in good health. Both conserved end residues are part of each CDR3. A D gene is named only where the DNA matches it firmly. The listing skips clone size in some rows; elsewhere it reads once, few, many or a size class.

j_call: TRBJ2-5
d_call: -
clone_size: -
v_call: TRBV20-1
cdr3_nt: TGCAGTGGATTTCGGACTCCCGGGGAGACCCAGTACTTC
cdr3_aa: CSGFRTPGETQYF

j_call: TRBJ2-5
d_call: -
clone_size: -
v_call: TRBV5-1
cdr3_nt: TGCGCCAGCAGCTTGGAGGGTGTAGATCAGGAGACCCAGTACTTC
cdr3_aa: CASSLEGVDQETQYF

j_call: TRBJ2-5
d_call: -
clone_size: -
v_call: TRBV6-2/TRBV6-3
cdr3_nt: TGTGCCAGCACCCCCGGGCGGAAAAACAAGCGGGAGACCCAGTACTTC
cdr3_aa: CASTPGRKNKRETQYF

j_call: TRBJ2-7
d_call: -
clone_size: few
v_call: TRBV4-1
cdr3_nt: TGCGCCAGCAGCCAGAGGGGACTCCGTGGGCCCAATTTACTCGAGCAGTACTTC
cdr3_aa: CASSQRGLRGPNLLEQYF

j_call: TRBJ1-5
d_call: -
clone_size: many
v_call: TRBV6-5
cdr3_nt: TGTGCCAGCGGGCCTTTTCAAAATGGCAATCAGCCCCAGCATTTT
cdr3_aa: CASGPFQNGNQPQHF

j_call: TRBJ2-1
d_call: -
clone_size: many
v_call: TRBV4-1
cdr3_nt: TGCGCCAGCAGCCAAGCGAGGCCCCATGAGCAGTTCTTC
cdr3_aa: CASSQARPHEQFF

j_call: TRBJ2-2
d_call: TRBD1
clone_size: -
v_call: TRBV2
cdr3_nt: TGTGGAACAGGGGGCCTCACCGGGGAGCTGTTTTTT
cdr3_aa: CGTGGLTGELFF

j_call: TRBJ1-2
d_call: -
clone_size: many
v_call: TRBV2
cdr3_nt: TGTGCCAACAGGGAAGTCTATGGCTACACCTTC
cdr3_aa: CANREVYGYTF

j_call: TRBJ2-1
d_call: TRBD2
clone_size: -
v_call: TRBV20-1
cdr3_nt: TGCAGTGCTAGAGATCCCGGCCTAGCGGGAGTGCGGTTCTTC
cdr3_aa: CSARDPGLAGVRFF

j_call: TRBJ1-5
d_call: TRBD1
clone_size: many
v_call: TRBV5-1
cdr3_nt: TGCGCCAGCAGCTTGTCGCAGGGGGATCAGCCCCAGCATTTT
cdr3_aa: CASSLSQGDQPQHF

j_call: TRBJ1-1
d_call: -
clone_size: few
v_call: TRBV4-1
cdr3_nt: TGCGCCAGCAGCCTCGGACTGCTGAACACTGAAGCTTTCTTT
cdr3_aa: CASSLGLLNTEAFF

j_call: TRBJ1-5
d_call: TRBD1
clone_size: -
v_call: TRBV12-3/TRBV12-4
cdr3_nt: TGTGCCAGCAGTCAAGCCGGACAGGGGGCCAATCAGCCCCAGCATTTT
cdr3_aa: CASSQAGQGANQPQHF

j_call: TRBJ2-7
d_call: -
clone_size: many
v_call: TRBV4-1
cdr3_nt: TGCGCCAGCAGCCTTGGGGTGGCTCACTCCTCCTACGAGCAGTACTTC
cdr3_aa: CASSLGVAHSSYEQYF

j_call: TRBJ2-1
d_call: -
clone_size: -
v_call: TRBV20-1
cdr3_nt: TGCAGTGCTAGAGGAAGGGGTGAGCAGTTCTTC
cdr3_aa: CSARGRGEQFF

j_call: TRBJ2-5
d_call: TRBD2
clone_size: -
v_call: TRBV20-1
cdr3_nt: TGCAGTGCTAGCCCGGGGGGGGAGGTCAGGGAGACCCAGTACTTC
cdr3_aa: CSASPGGEVRETQYF

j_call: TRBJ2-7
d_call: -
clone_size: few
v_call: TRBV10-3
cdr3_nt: TGTGCCATCAGCGAAGGGACCGCCGGGCAGTACTTC
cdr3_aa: CAISEGTAGQYF

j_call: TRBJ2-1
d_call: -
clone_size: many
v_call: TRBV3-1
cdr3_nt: TGTGCCAGCAGCCCCCCTTGGACCTACAATGAGCAGTTCTTC
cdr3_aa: CASSPPWTYNEQFF

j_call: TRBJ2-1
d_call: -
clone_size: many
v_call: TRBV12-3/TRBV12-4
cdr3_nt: TGTGCCAGCAGTTTATTGATTTCTCGGGACAATGAGCAGTTCTTC
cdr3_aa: CASSLLISRDNEQFF

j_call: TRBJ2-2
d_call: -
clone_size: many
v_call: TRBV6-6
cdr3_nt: TGTGCCAGCAGTCCATTGAGTACCGACACCGGGGAGCTGTTTTTT
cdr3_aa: CASSPLSTDTGELFF

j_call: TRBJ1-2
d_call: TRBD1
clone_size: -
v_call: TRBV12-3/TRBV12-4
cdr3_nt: TGTGCCAGCAGTTCAGGGGGCGGCTATGGCTACACCTTC
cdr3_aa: CASSSGGGYGYTF

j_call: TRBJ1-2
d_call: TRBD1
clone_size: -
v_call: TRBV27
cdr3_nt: TGTGCCAGCAGTTTTCGGGGGCAGGGGGATGGCTACCCCTTC
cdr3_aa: CASSFRGQGDGYPF

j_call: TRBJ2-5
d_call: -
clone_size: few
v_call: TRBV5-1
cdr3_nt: TGCGCCAGCAGCTTGCTCGGAATACAAGAGACCCAGTACTTC
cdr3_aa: CASSLLGIQETQYF

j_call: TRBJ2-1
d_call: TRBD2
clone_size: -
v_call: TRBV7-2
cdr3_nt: TGTGCCAGCAGCTTAAAGGCTAGCGGGTTTTACAATGAGCAGTTCTTC
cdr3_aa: CASSLKASGFYNEQFF

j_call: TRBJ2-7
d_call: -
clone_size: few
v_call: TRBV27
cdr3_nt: TGTGCCAGCAGTTTATCCACCTACGGACCGCCTTCCGAGCAGTACTTC
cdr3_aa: CASSLSTYGPPSEQYF

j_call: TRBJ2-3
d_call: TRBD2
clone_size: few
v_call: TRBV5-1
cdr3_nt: TGCGCCAGCAGCTTGGGTCACGGGACTAGCGGCACAGATACGCAGTATTTT
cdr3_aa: CASSLGHGTSGTDTQYF

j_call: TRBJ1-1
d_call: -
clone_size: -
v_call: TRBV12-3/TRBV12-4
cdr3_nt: TGTGCCAGCAGTTCGAGACCGAACACTGAAGCTTTCTTT
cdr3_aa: CASSSRPNTEAFF

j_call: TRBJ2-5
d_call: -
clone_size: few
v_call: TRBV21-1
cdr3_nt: TGTGCCAGCAGCAAAGCGGGAAAGGGAGAGACCCAGTACTTC
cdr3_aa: CASSKAGKGETQYF

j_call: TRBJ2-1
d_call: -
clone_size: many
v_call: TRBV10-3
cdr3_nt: TGTGCCATCAACGACGGAGACTTCAATGAGCAGTTCTTC
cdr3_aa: CAINDGDFNEQFF

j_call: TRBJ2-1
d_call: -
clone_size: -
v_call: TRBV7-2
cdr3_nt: TGTGCCAGCAGTCCCGGACATTTTTCCTACAATGAGCAGTTCTTC
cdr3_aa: CASSPGHFSYNEQFF

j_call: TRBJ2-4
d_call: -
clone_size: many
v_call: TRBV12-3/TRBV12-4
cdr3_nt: TGTGCCAGCAGTCCAACGATAGCCAAAAACATTCAGTACTTC
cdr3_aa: CASSPTIAKNIQYF

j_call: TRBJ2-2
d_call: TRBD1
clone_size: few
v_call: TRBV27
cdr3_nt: TGTGCCAGCCGAGCGTATAGGGACAGGGGAGACGGGGAGCTGTTTTTT
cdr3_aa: CASRAYRDRGDGELFF

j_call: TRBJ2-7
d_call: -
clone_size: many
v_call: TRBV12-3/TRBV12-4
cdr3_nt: TGTGCCAGCAGCCCCGGAGTGGAGCAGTACTTC
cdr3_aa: CASSPGVEQYF

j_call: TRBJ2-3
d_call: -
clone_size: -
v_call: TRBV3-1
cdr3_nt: TGTGCCAGCAGCCAATATTGGGGAGGACTTATCACGGATACGCAGTATTTT
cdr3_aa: CASSQYWGGLITDTQYF

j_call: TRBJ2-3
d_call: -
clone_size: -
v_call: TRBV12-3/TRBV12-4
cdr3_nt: TGTGCCAGCAGTTTATTACGGGTAGATACGCAGTATTTT
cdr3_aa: CASSLLRVDTQYF

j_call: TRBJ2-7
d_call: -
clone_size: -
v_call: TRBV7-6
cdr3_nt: TGTGCCAGCAGCCCGGGACTCGAGCAGTACTTC
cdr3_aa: CASSPGLEQYF

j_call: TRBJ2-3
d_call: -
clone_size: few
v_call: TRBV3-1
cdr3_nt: TGTGCCAGCAGCCAAGGCATCCTCGGAATTGCAGATACGCAGTATTTT
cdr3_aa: CASSQGILGIADTQYF

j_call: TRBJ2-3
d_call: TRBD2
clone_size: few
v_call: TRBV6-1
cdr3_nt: TGTGCCGCGACGCGGGAGGGGGCTAGCACAGATACGCAGTATTTT
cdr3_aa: CAATREGASTDTQYF

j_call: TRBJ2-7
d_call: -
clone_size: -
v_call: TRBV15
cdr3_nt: TGTGCCACCAGCAGGGAACAGCACTACGAGCAGTACTTC
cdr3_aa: CATSREQHYEQYF

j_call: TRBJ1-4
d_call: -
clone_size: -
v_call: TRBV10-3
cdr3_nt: TGTGCCATCAGTGAGTCGACCGGACAAGAAAAACTGTTTTTT
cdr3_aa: CAISESTGQEKLFF

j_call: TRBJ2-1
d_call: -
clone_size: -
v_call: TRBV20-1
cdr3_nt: TGCAGTGCGATCGGACGGACCTACTATGAGCAGTTCTTC
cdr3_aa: CSAIGRTYYEQFF